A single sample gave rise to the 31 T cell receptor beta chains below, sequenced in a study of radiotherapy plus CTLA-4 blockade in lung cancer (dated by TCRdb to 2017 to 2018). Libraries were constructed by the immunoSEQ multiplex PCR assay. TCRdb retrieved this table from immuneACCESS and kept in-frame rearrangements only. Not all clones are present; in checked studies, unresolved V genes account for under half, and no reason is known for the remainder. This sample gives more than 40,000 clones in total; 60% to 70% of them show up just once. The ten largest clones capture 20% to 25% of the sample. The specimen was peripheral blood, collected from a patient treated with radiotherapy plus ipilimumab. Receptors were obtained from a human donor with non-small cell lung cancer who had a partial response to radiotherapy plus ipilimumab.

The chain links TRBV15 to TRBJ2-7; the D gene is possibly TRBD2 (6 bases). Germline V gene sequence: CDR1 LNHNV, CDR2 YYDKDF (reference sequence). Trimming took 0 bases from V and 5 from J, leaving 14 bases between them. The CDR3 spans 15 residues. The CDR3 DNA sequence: TGTGCCACCAGCAGAGACCCTGGGGGGTTCAACGAGCAGTACTTC. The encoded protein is CATSRDPGGFNEQYF.

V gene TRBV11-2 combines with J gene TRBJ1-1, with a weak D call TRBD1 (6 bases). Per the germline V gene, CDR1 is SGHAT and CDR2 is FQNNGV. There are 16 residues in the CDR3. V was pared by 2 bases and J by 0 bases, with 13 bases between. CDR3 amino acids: CASSLNAGEMNTEAFF. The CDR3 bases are TGTGCCAGCAGCTTAAACGCAGGGGAGATGAACACTGAAGCTTTCTTT. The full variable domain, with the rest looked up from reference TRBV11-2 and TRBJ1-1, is EAGVAQSPRYKIIEKRQSVAFWCNPISGHATLYWYQQILGQGPKLLIQFQNNGVVDDSQLPKDRFSAERLKGVDSTLKIQPAKLEDSAVYLCASSLNAGEMNTEAFFGQGTRLTVV.

This CDR3 is CASSQGRSRLATDTQYF. The CDR3 coding sequence is TGCGCCAGCAGCCAAGGCCGTTCAAGACTAGCCACAGATACGCAGTATTTT. The genes are TRBV4-3 and TRBJ2-3, with 7 bases aligning to TRBD2. The V gene's germline CDR1 is LGHNA and CDR2 YSLEER. This CDR3 is built from 17 residues. V dropped 1 base and J dropped 2; count of bases not matched to a gene: 9.

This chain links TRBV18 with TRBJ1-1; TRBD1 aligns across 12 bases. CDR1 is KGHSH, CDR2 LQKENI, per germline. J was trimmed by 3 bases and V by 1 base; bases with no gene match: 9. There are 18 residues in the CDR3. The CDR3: CASSPQWDRGRGDTEAFF. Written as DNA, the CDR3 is TGTGCCAGCTCACCACAGTGGGACAGGGGGCGTGGGGACACTGAAGCTTTCTTT. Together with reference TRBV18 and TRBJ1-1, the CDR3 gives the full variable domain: NAGVMQNPRHLVRRRGQEARLRCSPMKGHSHVYWYRQLPEEGLKFMVYLQKENIIDESGMPKERFSAEFPKEGPSILRIQQVVRGDSAAYFCASSPQWDRGRGDTEAFFGQGTRLTVV.

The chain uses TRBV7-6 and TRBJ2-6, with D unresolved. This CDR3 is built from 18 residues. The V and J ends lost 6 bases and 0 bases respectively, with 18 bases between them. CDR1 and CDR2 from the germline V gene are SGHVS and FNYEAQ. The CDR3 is CASRPRSASLSGANVLTF. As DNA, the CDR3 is TGTGCCAGCAGGCCCCGGTCAGCGAGCCTCTCTGGGGCCAACGTCCTGACTTTC.

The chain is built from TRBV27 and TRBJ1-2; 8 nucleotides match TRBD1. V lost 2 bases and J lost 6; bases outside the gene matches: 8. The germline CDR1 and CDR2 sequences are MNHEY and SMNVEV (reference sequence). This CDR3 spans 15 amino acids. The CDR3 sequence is CASSLLTDRAHGYTF. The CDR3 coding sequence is TGTGCCAGCAGTTTACTCACGGACAGGGCTCATGGCTACACCTTC.

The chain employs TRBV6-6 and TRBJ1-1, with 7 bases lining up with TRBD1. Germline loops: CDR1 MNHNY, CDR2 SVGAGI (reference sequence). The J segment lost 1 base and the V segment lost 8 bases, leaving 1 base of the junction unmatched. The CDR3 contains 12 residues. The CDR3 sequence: CASDRANTEAFF. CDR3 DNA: TGTGCCAGCGACAGGGCGAACACTGAAGCTTTCTTT.

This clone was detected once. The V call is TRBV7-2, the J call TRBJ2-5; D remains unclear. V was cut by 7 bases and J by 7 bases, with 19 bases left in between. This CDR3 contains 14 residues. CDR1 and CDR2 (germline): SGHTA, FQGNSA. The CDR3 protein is CASTGATPPRTQYF. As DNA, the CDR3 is TGTGCCAGCACCGGAGCCACCCCCCCAAGGACCCAGTACTTC.

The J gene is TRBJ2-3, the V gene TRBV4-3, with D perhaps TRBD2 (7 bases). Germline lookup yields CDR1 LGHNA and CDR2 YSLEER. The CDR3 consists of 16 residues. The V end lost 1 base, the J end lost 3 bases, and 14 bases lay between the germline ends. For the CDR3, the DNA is TGCGCCAGCAGCCAAGCTCCTAGGGGGGGTACAGATACGCAGTATTTT. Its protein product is CASSQAPRGGTDTQYF.

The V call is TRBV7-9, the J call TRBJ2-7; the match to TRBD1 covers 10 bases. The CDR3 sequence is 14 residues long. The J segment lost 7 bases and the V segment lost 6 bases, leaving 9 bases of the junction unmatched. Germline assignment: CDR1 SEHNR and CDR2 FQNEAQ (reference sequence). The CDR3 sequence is CASSRGQGTGEQYF. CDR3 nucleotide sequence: TGTGCCAGCAGTAGGGGACAGGGGACGGGGGAGCAGTACTTC.

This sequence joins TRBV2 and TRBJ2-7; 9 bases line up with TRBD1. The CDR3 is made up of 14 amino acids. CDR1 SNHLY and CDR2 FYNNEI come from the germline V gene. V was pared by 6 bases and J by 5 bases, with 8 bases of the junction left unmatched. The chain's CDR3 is CASSWDRAGDEQYF. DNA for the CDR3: TGTGCCAGCAGCTGGGACAGGGCTGGGGACGAGCAGTACTTC.

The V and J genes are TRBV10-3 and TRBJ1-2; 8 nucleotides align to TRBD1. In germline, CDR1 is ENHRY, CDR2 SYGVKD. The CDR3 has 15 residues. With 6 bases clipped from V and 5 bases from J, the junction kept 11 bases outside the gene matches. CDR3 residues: CAIREQGEFTYGYTF. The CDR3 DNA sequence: TGTGCCATCAGGGAACAGGGGGAGTTTACATATGGCTACACCTTC.

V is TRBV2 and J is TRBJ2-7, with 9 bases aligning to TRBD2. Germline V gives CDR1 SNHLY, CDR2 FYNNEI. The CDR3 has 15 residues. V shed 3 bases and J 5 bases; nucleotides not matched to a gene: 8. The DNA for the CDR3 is TGTGCCAGCAGTGATATAGCGGGAGTCGGGGACGAGCAGTACTTC. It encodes CASSDIAGVGDEQYF.

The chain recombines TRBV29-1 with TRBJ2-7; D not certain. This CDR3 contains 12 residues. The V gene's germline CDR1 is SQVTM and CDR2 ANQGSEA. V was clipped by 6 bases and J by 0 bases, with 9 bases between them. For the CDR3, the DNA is TGCAGCGTGGGCCGAAGCTCCTACGAGCAGTACTTC. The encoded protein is CSVGRSSYEQYF.

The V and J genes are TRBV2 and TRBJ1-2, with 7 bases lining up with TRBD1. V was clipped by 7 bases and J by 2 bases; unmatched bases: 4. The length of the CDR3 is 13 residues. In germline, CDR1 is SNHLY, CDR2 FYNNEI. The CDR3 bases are TGTGCCAGCATGCCGACAGGGAACTATGGCTACACCTTC. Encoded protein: CASMPTGNYGYTF.

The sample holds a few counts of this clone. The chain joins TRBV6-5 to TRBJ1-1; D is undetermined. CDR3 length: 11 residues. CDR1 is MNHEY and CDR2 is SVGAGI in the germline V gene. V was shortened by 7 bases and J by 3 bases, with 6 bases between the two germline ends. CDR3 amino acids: CASTSYTEAFF. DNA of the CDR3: TGTGCCAGCACCTCCTACACTGAAGCTTTCTTT.

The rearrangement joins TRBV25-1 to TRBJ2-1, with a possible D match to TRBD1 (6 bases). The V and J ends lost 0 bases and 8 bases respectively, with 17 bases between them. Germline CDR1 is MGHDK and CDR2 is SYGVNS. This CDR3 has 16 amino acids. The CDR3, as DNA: TGTGCCAGCAGTGAATATCTGGCCAGGGGAGCCTATGAGCAGTTCTTC. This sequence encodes CASSEYLARGAYEQFF.

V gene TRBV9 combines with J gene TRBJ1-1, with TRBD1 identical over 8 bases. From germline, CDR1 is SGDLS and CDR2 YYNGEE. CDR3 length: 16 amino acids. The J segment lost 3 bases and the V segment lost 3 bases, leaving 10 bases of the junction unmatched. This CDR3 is CASSAGTGEIDTEAFF. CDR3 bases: TGTGCCAGCAGCGCCGGGACAGGAGAAATAGACACTGAAGCTTTCTTT.

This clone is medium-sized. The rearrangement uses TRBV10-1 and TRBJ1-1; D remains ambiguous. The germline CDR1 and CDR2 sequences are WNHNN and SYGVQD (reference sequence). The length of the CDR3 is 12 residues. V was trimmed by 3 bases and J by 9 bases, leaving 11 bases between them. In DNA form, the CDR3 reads TGCGCCAGCAGTGACTCGACACGGCAAGCTTTCTTT. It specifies CASSDSTRQAFF.

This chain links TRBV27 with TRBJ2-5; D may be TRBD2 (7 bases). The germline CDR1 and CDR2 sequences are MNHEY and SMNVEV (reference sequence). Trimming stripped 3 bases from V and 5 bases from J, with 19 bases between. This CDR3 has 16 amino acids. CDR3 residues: CASSFWRVGGLETQYF. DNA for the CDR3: TGTGCCAGCAGTTTCTGGAGGGTCGGGGGGCTGGAGACCCAGTACTTC.

CDR3 nucleotides: TGTGCCAGCAGCGTAGCCCCCCCTAGCGGGGGATTCACAGATACGCAGTATTTT. Protein product: CASSVAPPSGGFTDTQYF. The chain has TRBV9 and TRBJ2-3, with 10 bases that match TRBD2. The CDR3 is 18 residues long. Looked up from germline, CDR1 is SGDLS and CDR2 is YYNGEE. The junction had 9 bases not matched to a gene; V was cut back by 0 bases and J by 2 bases.

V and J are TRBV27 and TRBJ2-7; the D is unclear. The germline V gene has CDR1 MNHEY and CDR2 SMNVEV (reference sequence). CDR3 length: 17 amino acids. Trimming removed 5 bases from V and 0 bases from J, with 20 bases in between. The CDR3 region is CASSRSVTQSGSYEQYF. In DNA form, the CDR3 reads TGTGCCAGCAGTCGGTCCGTGACTCAAAGTGGCTCCTACGAGCAGTACTTC.

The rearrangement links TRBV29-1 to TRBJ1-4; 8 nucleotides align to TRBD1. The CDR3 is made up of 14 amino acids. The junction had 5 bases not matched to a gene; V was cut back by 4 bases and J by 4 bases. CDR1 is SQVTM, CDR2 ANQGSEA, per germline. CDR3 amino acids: CSVVPGGVNEKLFF. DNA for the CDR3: TGCAGCGTTGTTCCAGGGGGCGTTAATGAAAAACTGTTTTTT.

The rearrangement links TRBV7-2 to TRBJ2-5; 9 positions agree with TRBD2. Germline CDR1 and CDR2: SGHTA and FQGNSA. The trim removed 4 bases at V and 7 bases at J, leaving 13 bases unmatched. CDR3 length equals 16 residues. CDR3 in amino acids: CASSSTPSGGTGTQYF. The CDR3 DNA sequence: TGTGCCAGCAGCTCCACCCCCAGCGGGGGGACGGGGACCCAGTACTTC.

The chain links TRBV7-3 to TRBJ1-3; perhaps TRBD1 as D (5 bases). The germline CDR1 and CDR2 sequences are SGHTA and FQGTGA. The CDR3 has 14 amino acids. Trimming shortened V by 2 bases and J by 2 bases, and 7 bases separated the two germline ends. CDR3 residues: CASSLDSTGNTIYF. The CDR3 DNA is TGTGCCAGCAGCTTAGACAGCACTGGAAACACCATATATTTT.

DNA of the CDR3: TGTGCCTGGAGAACGGGCGGGAGGGAAAATGAGCAGTTCTTC. It specifies CAWRTGGRENEQFF. The V and J genes are TRBV30 and TRBJ2-1; 9 bases are shared with TRBD2. CDR1 is GTSNPN and CDR2 is SVGIG in the germline V gene (reference sequence). CDR3 length: 14 amino acids. Losses at the gene ends were 3 bases for V and 7 bases for J; bases not matched to a gene: 7.

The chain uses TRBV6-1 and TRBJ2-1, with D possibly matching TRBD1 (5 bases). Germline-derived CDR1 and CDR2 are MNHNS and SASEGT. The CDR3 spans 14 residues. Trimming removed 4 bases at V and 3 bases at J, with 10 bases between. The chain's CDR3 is CASSGHRSYNEQFF. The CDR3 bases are TGTGCCAGCAGTGGGCACAGGAGCTACAATGAGCAGTTCTTC.

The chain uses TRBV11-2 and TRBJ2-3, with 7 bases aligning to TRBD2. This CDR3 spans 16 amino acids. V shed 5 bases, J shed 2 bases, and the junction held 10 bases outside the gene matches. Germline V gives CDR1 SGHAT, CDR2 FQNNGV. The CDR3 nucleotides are TGTGCCAGCAGCCTCTGGACCGGGACTAACACAGATACGCAGTATTTT. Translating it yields CASSLWTGTNTDTQYF.

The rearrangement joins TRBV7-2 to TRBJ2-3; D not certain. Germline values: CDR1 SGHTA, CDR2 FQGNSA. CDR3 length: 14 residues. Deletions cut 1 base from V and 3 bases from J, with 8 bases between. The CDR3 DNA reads TGTGCCAGCAGCTTAGGGGCTGGGACAGATACGCAGTATTTT. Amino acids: CASSLGAGTDTQYF.

CDR3 bases: TGTGCCAGCAGCAGAGCCTCGGGGGCAGATACGCAGTATTTT. Translating gives CASSRASGADTQYF. The J gene is TRBJ2-3, the V gene TRBV9, with D maybe TRBD2 (6 bases). V shed 4 bases and J shed 4 bases, with 13 bases lying between them. CDR1 and CDR2 from the germline V gene are SGDLS and YYNGEE. The length of the CDR3 is 14 residues.

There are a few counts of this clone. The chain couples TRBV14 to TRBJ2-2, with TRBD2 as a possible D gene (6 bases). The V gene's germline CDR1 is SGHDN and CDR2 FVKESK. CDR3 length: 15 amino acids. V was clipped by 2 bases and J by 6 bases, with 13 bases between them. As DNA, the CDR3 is TGTGCCAGCAGCCAATCGGCAGGAGGGTCCGGGGAGCTGTTTTTT. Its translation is CASSQSAGGSGELFF.